This T cell receptor beta chain is from a study of blood T cell repertoires in COVID-19. The wider study: T cells, B-cell-depleted T cells, or PBMCs supplied cDNA or gDNA.

The CDR3 covers 15 residues. Looked up from germline, CDR1 is LNHDA and CDR2 is SQIVND (reference sequence). J gave up 4 bases and V 5 bases, and 7 bases lay outside the gene matches. Adults between roughly 18 and 95 years of age took part from under 30 US areas. Profiling relied on immunoSEQ multiplex PCR, and the TCRdb table lists in-frame clones only, not all of them. The sample consists of a few hundred thousand clones, 85% of them appearing once. The sequenced sample was PBMCs or T cells enriched from blood (not recorded which). The receptor comes from a man in his forties who had recovered from COVID-19. The J gene is TRBJ2-2, the V gene TRBV19; 7 bases line up with TRBD2. Here the CDR3 DNA reads TGTGCCAGTAGTCACCGACTAGCCGGCACCGGGGAGCTGTTTTTT. Its protein product is CASSHRLAGTGELFF. Using reference TRBV19 and TRBJ2-2 for the parts outside the CDR3, the full variable domain is DGGITQSPKYLFRKEGQNVTLSCEQNLNHDAMYWYRQDPGQGLRLIYYSQIVNDFQKGDIAEGYSVSREKKESFPLTVTSAQKNPTAFYLCASSHRLAGTGELFFGEGSRLTVL.